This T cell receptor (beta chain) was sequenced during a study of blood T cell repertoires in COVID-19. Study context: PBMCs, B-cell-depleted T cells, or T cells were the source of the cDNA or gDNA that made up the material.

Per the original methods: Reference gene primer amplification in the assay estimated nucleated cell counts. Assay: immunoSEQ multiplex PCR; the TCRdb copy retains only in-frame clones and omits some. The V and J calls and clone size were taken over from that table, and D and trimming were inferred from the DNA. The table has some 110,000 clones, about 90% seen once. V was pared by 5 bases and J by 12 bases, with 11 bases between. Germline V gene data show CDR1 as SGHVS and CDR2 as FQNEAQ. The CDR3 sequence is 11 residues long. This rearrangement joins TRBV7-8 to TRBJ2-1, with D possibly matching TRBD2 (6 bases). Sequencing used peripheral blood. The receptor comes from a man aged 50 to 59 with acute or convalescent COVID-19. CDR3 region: CASSEGLLQFF. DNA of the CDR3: TGTGCCAGCAGCGAAGGACTACTGCAGTTCTTC.